Presented here are 22 T cell receptor beta chains from one specimen sequenced in a study of shared clonotypes between healthy human individuals. Assay: immunoSEQ multiplex PCR; the TCRdb copy retains only in-frame clones and omits some. The sample shows about 2.3 million clones, 85% to 95% of them seen only once. The material sequenced was naive CD4+ T cells from PBMCs. Subset here: CD45RA+ positively selected. Receptor source: a young man in good health. Some clones in this sample may be carry-over from other donors' samples.

This chain links TRBV7-9 with TRBJ1-4; 7 bases are shared with TRBD1. The CDR3 consists of 15 residues. V lost 5 bases and J lost 3; bases outside the gene matches: 6. Germline V gene data show CDR1 as SEHNR and CDR2 as FQNEAQ (reference sequence). For the CDR3, the DNA is TGTGCCAGCAGCCCACGGGGACAGTCTAATGAAAAACTGTTTTTT. This translates into CASSPRGQSNEKLFF.

The V call is TRBV11-3, the J call TRBJ2-1; a possible D gene is TRBD1 (5 bases). Trimming cost V 0 bases and J 3 bases, with 6 bases left between them. The CDR3 contains 14 residues. Germline V CDR1 and CDR2: SGHNT, YENEEA. As DNA, the CDR3 is TGTGCCAGCAGCTTAGATGACAGCTACAATGAGCAGTTCTTC. It encodes CASSLDDSYNEQFF. The whole variable domain, filled in from reference TRBV11-3 and TRBJ2-1, reads EAGVVQSPRYKIIEKKQPVAFWCNPISGHNTLYWYLQNLGQGPELLIRYENEEAVDDSQLPKDRFSAERLKGVDSTLKIQPAELGDSAVYLCASSLDDSYNEQFFGPGTRLTVL.

With regard to this clone: The sample contains more than one DNA sequence encoding this CDR3. The CDR3 nucleotides are TGTGCCAGCAGTTTTGGACAGGGCAGTCAGCCCCAGCATTTT. Amino acids: CASSFGQGSQPQHF. The rearrangement joins TRBV28 to TRBJ1-5, with TRBD1 matching 8 bases. The CDR3 contains 14 residues. The V segment lost 3 bases and the J segment 6 bases; nucleotides outside the gene matches: 4. The V gene's germline CDR1 is MDHEN and CDR2 SYDVKM.

This chain links TRBV5-1 with TRBJ1-1; 7 bases are a match to TRBD1. The CDR3 has 17 amino acids. Germline values: CDR1 SGHRS, CDR2 YFSETQ. J gave up 1 base and V 6 bases, and 15 bases lay outside the gene matches. The CDR3 DNA is TGCGCCAGCACCCCGGCAGGGGGGTCGGGGACGAACACTGAAGCTTTCTTT. Its translation: CASTPAGGSGTNTEAFF.

CDR3 sequence reads: CASREASGRLETQYF. DNA of the CDR3: TGTGCCAGCAGGGAGGCTAGCGGGAGGCTGGAGACCCAGTACTTC. The genes are TRBV25-1 and TRBJ2-5; 11 bases align to TRBD2. The CDR3 length is 15 residues. V shed 6 bases and J 5 bases; nucleotides not matched to a gene: 8. Germline V gene sequence: CDR1 MGHDK, CDR2 SYGVNS.

The chain links TRBV6-1 to TRBJ1-1; possibly TRBD1 for D (6 bases). The CDR3 is 15 amino acids. Germline V lookup: CDR1 MNHNS, CDR2 SASEGT. V was pared by 6 bases and J by 5 bases, with 19 bases between. The CDR3 spells CASSPPLRGGTEAFF. The DNA for the CDR3 is TGTGCCAGCAGCCCGCCTCTGAGGGGGGGGACTGAAGCTTTCTTT.

The chain has TRBV29-1 and TRBJ1-1, with unresolved D. Trimming cost V 4 bases and J 3 bases, with 15 bases left between them. The CDR3 is 14 amino acids. Germline lookup yields CDR1 SQVTM and CDR2 ANQGSEA. The CDR3 region is CSVVIWNVDTEAFF. In DNA, the CDR3 is TGCAGCGTTGTTATCTGGAATGTCGACACTGAAGCTTTCTTT.

The chain joins TRBV7-9 to TRBJ2-2; D unclear. The CDR3 has 14 residues. CDR1 is SEHNR and CDR2 is FQNEAQ in the germline V gene (reference sequence). V was trimmed by 5 bases and J by 6 bases, leaving 13 bases between them. CDR3 protein: CASSPRTSPGELFF. The CDR3 nucleotides read TGTGCCAGCAGCCCCCGGACCTCTCCCGGGGAGCTGTTTTTT.

This clone came up a few times. V and J are TRBV29-1 and TRBJ1-1, with D hard to call. V was shortened by 4 bases and J by 11 bases, with 11 bases between the two germline ends. CDR1 is SQVTM, CDR2 ANQGSEA, per germline. CDR3 size: 10 residues. The CDR3 loop reads CSVGVSGAFF. The DNA of the CDR3 is TGCAGCGTTGGTGTCAGCGGGGCTTTCTTT.

The chain is built from TRBV2 and TRBJ2-1, with D possibly matching TRBD2 (5 bases). Trimming took 5 bases from V and 9 from J, leaving 11 bases between them. Germline CDR1 and CDR2: SNHLY and FYNNEI. The CDR3 has 12 amino acids. CDR3 in DNA: TGTGCCAGCAGTAACGATGCGGGTGAGCAGTTCTTC. Translating gives CASSNDAGEQFF.

The gene calls are TRBV10-1 and TRBJ2-1; either TRBD1 or TRBD2 may supply D (5 bases each). The germline CDR1 and CDR2 sequences are WNHNN and SYGVQD (reference sequence). V was clipped by 10 bases and J by 2 bases, with 15 bases between them. The CDR3 runs 14 residues. CDR3 in DNA: TGCGCCACAAGCCGGGACGCCGCCTACAATGAGCAGTTCTTC. This encodes CATSRDAAYNEQFF.

CDR3 loop: CASGHRTSGRSYNEQFF. The CDR3 DNA reads TGCGCCAGCGGACATAGGACTAGCGGGCGTTCCTACAATGAGCAGTTCTTC. The V gene is TRBV5-1, the J gene TRBJ2-1; 11 bases match TRBD2. Germline V gene sequence: CDR1 SGHRS, CDR2 YFSETQ. The CDR3 runs 17 residues. The ends lost 7 bases at V and 1 base at J; junction bases unmatched: 10.

The V and J genes are TRBV28 and TRBJ2-7; D may be TRBD1 or TRBD2 (7 bases each). The CDR3 length is 19 residues. Germline V gene data show CDR1 as MDHEN and CDR2 as SYDVKM. Trimming left V 3 bases short and J 0 bases short, with 24 bases between. As DNA, the CDR3 is TGTGCCAGCAGTTTCCAACTACAGGGGAGCGGGACCAGCTCCTACGAGCAGTACTTC. It codes for CASSFQLQGSGTSSYEQYF. The whole variable domain, remainder taken from reference TRBV28 and TRBJ2-7, is DVKVTQSSRYLVKRTGEKVFLECVQDMDHENMFWYRQDPGLGLRLIYFSYDVKMKEKGDIPEGYSVSREKKERFSLILESASTNQTSMYLCASSFQLQGSGTSSYEQYFGPGTRLTVT.

The rearrangement links TRBV7-8 to TRBJ1-1, with TRBD1 matching 7 bases. The ends lost 6 bases at V and 5 bases at J; junction bases unmatched: 6. The CDR3 length is 13 residues. Per germline, CDR1 SGHVS and CDR2 FQNEAQ. CDR3 sequence reads: CASRTGVRTEAFF. CDR3 nucleotides: TGTGCCAGCAGAACAGGGGTCCGGACTGAAGCTTTCTTT.

A remark on this clone: This sample also contains other DNA sequences that code for the same CDR3. This chain's CDR3 is CASSPGYEQYF. CDR3 nucleotide sequence: TGTGCCAGCTCACCAGGCTACGAGCAGTACTTC. This chain connects TRBV18 to TRBJ2-7, with D hard to call. The V gene lost 2 bases and the J gene lost 3 bases, with 2 bases spanning the gap. This CDR3 is 11 amino acids long. CDR1 is KGHSH, CDR2 LQKENI, per germline. The complete variable domain, with remaining parts taken from reference TRBV18 and TRBJ2-7, reads NAGVMQNPRHLVRRRGQEARLRCSPMKGHSHVYWYRQLPEEGLKFMVYLQKENIIDESGMPKERFSAEFPKEGPSILRIQQVVRGDSAAYFCASSPGYEQYFGPGTRLTVT.

The J gene is TRBJ1-2, the V gene TRBV5-1, with a weak D call TRBD1 (5 bases). Trimming pared 2 bases from V and 1 base from J, leaving 9 bases between. Germline CDR1 is SGHRS and CDR2 is YFSETQ. This CDR3 is built from 14 residues. The CDR3 spells CASSFDSVNYGYTF. DNA for the CDR3: TGCGCCAGCAGCTTCGACAGTGTTAACTATGGCTACACCTTC.

A word on this clone: The junction differs from germline at one of its ends, possibly a read error. The V call is TRBV5-1, the J call TRBJ2-2, with a tentative D call TRBD2 (5 bases). This CDR3 comprises 13 residues. Per germline, CDR1 SGHRS and CDR2 YFSETQ. The CDR3 here is CASSLSNTGELLF. The CDR3 nucleotides are TGCGCCAGCAGCTTGAGTAACACCGGGGAGCTGCTTTTT.

The rearrangement joins TRBV9 to TRBJ2-1; the D gene is possibly TRBD2 (7 bases). The CDR3 contains 13 residues. The germline V and J ends were trimmed by 0 bases and 10 bases, with 11 bases remaining between them. Germline CDR1 reads SGDLS; CDR2 reads YYNGEE. CDR3 DNA sequence: TGTGCCAGCAGCGTAGCTGGGGGGGGCGAGCAGTTCTTC. This encodes CASSVAGGGEQFF.

The V and J genes are TRBV28 and TRBJ2-7, with TRBD1 matching over 7 bases. V trimming: 8 bases; J trimming: 2 bases; junction bases outside the gene matches: 0. This CDR3 has 11 residues. CDR1 and CDR2 from the germline V gene are MDHEN and SYDVKM. Here the CDR3 reads CASGTAYEQYF. The CDR3 nucleotides read TGTGCCAGCGGGACAGCCTACGAGCAGTACTTC.

This chain links TRBV6-1 with TRBJ1-5; the D gene is possibly TRBD1 (5 bases). The CDR3 extends over 15 amino acids. The V end lost 2 bases, the J end lost 4 bases, and 12 bases lay between the germline ends. Germline lookup yields CDR1 MNHNS and CDR2 SASEGT. CDR3 nucleotide sequence: TGTGCCAGCAGTGAAATTGGGGGGTGGAATCAGCCCCAGCATTTT. This codes for CASSEIGGWNQPQHF.

This sequence joins TRBV7-9 and TRBJ1-3; TRBD1 matches at 12 bases. There are 19 residues in the CDR3. The J segment lost 0 bases and the V segment lost 4 bases, leaving 10 bases of the junction unmatched. Per the germline V gene, CDR1 is SEHNR and CDR2 is FQNEAQ (reference sequence). Here the CDR3 DNA reads TGTGCCAGCAGCTCCCGGGGGACAGGGGGCTCTCCCTCTGGAAACACCATATATTTT. Amino acid sequence: CASSSRGTGGSPSGNTIYF.

J is TRBJ2-3 and V is TRBV28, with 8 bases aligning to TRBD2. In germline, CDR1 is MDHEN, CDR2 SYDVKM. This CDR3 is 16 amino acids long. The trim removed 2 bases at V and 3 bases at J, leaving 7 bases unmatched. The CDR3: CASSLPSGSRTDTQYF. CDR3 nucleotides: TGTGCCAGCAGTTTACCGAGCGGGAGTCGAACAGATACGCAGTATTTT.